Below are 15 T cell receptor beta chains sequenced from a single sample in a study of shared clonotypes between healthy human individuals. Using immunoSEQ multiplex PCR, the repertoire was profiled, and TCRdb retains in-frame clones only, with some absent. The data show 400,000 to 500,000 clones, around 80% seen once. Sequencing input: PBMCs. These receptors were collected from a woman aged 40 to 49 in good health. Some clones in this sample may be carry-over from other donors' samples.

The rearrangement uses TRBV5-6 and TRBJ1-2; 9 bases match TRBD1. CDR1 is SGHDT, CDR2 YYEEEE, per germline. There are 17 residues in the CDR3. With 4 bases clipped from V and 0 bases from J, the junction kept 10 bases outside the gene matches. CDR3 region: CASSPGTGFGPNYGYTF. The CDR3 DNA reads as TGTGCCAGCAGCCCAGGGACAGGGTTTGGACCTAACTATGGCTACACCTTC.

This chain uses TRBV11-1 with TRBJ1-1; TRBD1 matches 12 bases. There are 15 residues in the CDR3. In germline, CDR1 is SGHAT, CDR2 FQDESV (reference sequence). V shed 5 bases and J 5 bases; nucleotides not matched to a gene: 6. The CDR3 spells CASSPRDRGLTEAFF. The CDR3 DNA reads as TGTGCCAGCAGCCCACGGGACAGGGGGCTGACTGAAGCTTTCTTT.

This clone was seen just once. The chain carries TRBV19 and TRBJ2-4; 11 nucleotides agree with TRBD2. CDR1 is LNHDA and CDR2 is SQIVND in the germline V gene (reference sequence). With 1 base clipped from V and 6 bases from J, the junction kept 17 bases outside the gene matches. The CDR3 is 20 residues long. The CDR3 region has the DNA TGTGCCAGTAGTATAGGGGGGAATACCATAGCGGGAGGGTACAGAAACATTCAGTACTTC. It encodes CASSIGGNTIAGGYRNIQYF.

This clone has only a few counts. The chain joins TRBV7-8 to TRBJ1-1; D not certain. CDR1 and CDR2 from the germline V gene are SGHVS and FQNEAQ. CDR3 size: 16 residues. V was shortened by 5 bases and J by 7 bases, with 23 bases between the two germline ends. In DNA, the CDR3 is TGTGCCAGCAGCCCACGGGCCCCCCCGGCCGGGGATGAAGCTTTCTTT. Translating it yields CASSPRAPPAGDEAFF.

There are a few counts of this clone. Distinct nucleotide sequences in the sample also encode this CDR3. This chain uses TRBV4-1 with TRBJ2-7; TRBD2 matches 13 bases. CDR1 is MGHRA, CDR2 YSYEKL, per germline. The CDR3 loop spans 15 amino acids. J gave up 4 bases and V 0 bases, and 0 bases lay outside the gene matches. CDR3 sequence reads: CASSQETSGRYEQYF. CDR3 coding DNA: TGCGCCAGCAGCCAAGAGACTAGCGGGAGGTACGAGCAGTACTTC.

This clone has a single count. Other DNA sequences from this sample encode an identical CDR3 as well. The rearrangement uses TRBV11-2 and TRBJ1-2; 7 nucleotides line up with TRBD1. CDR1 and CDR2 from the germline V gene are SGHAT and FQNNGV. The J segment lost 3 bases and the V segment lost 4 bases, leaving 2 bases of the junction unmatched. The CDR3 has 13 residues. The CDR3 loop is CASSSQGYYGYTF. The CDR3 region has the DNA TGTGCCAGCAGCTCACAGGGGTACTATGGCTACACCTTC.

The V call is TRBV7-9, the J call TRBJ1-2; D is uncertain. The CDR3 totals 12 residues. V lost 7 bases and J 3 bases, leaving 9 bases between the germline ends. Per germline, CDR1 SEHNR and CDR2 FQNEAQ (reference sequence). The CDR3 bases are TGTGCCAGCACCAGTTCGGACTATGGCTACACCTTC. The encoded protein is CASTSSDYGYTF.

V gene TRBV30 combines with J gene TRBJ1-2, with a weak D call TRBD1 (5 bases). The V end was cut by 3 bases, the J end by 4 bases, with 12 bases between. The germline V gene has CDR1 GTSNPN and CDR2 SVGIG (reference sequence). This CDR3 has 13 amino acids. The CDR3 protein is CAWSETGLYGYTF. The CDR3, as DNA: TGTGCCTGGAGCGAAACAGGTCTCTATGGCTACACCTTC.

The table lists this clone with a count of one. The rearrangement joins TRBV21-1 to TRBJ2-5; the table's TRBD2 call for D was not verified on the DNA. TRBV21-1 is described as a pseudogene. The CDR3 is 17 residues long. The CDR3 protein is CASSAPPILREVETQYF. CDR3 DNA: TGTGCCAGCAGCGCACCCCCCATCTTGCGGGAGGTTGAGACCCAGTACTTC.

The gene calls are TRBV19 and TRBJ1-5; 12 nucleotides line up with TRBD1. Germline CDR1 reads LNHDA; CDR2 reads SQIVND (reference sequence). This CDR3 comprises 14 residues. The J segment lost 9 bases and the V segment lost 3 bases, leaving 3 bases of the junction unmatched. CDR3 nucleotide sequence: TGTGCCAGTAGTATTGGGACAGGGGGCCGGCCCCAGCATTTT. This encodes CASSIGTGGRPQHF.

The rearrangement uses TRBV6-1 and TRBJ2-2; the match to TRBD1 covers 9 bases. J was trimmed by 7 bases and V by 1 base; bases with no gene match: 4. Germline V lookup: CDR1 MNHNS, CDR2 SASEGT. The CDR3 loop spans 15 amino acids. Here the CDR3 reads CASSEEQGAVGELFF. CDR3 nucleotide sequence: TGTGCCAGCAGTGAAGAACAGGGGGCTGTCGGGGAGCTGTTTTTT.

The chain carries TRBV6-6 and TRBJ2-5, with D maybe TRBD1 (5 bases). Germline-derived CDR1 and CDR2 are MNHNY and SVGAGI (reference sequence). The V and J ends lost 0 bases and 5 bases respectively, with 13 bases between them. The CDR3 consists of 15 residues. In DNA form, the CDR3 reads TGTGCCAGCAGTTACTCTGGGGCGTCAGCGGAGACCCAGTACTTC. It encodes CASSYSGASAETQYF.

This chain connects TRBV28 to TRBJ2-4; no clear D. The CDR3 totals 13 residues. From germline, CDR1 is MDHEN and CDR2 SYDVKM. With 4 bases removed from V and 8 bases from J, the gap between germline ends came to 12 bases. The CDR3 spells CASSSVGSDIQYF. CDR3 DNA sequence: TGTGCCAGCAGTTCGGTGGGCAGTGACATTCAGTACTTC.

The V and J genes are TRBV6-1 and TRBJ1-1; 8 nucleotides line up with TRBD1. Germline loops: CDR1 MNHNS, CDR2 SASEGT. There are 13 residues in the CDR3. Losses at the gene ends were 7 bases for V and 5 bases for J; bases not matched to a gene: 6. This chain's CDR3 is CASNQDRVTEAFF. The CDR3 region has the DNA TGTGCCAGCAACCAGGACAGGGTAACTGAAGCTTTCTTT.

J is TRBJ1-4 and V is TRBV19; D call uncertain. Trimming stripped 3 bases from V and 6 bases from J, with 8 bases between. CDR1 LNHDA and CDR2 SQIVND come from the germline V gene (reference sequence). The CDR3 sequence is 13 residues long. The DNA for the CDR3 is TGTGCCAGTAGTATGCGGGGTGATGAAAAACTGTTTTTT. It encodes CASSMRGDEKLFF.